This T cell receptor beta chain was observed in a study of glioma-infiltrating T cells after dendritic cell vaccination. Study background: Patients had newly diagnosed or recurrent glioblastoma and received dendritic cell vaccines.

This clone was picked up a small number of times. Trimming stripped 5 bases from V and 3 bases from J, with 14 bases between. The CDR3 spans 14 residues. The germline gives CDR1 SGHNT, CDR2 YENEEA. Amplification used 60 V beta primers and 13 J beta primers. Some clones are missing from TCRdb's copy, which holds only in-frame ones; the method was immunoSEQ multiplex PCR. Of around 96,000 clones listed, 79% were seen once; the top ten hold 6%. None of the glioblastoma patients had an isocitrate dehydrogenase mutation. PBMC sampling occurred before vaccination, two weeks after the third dose, and at progression.

This specimen consisted of blood, obtained before dendritic cell vaccination. The chain combines TRBV11-3 with TRBJ2-7; D unresolved. The receptor comes from a human donor with glioblastoma. The CDR3 nucleotides are TGTGCCAGCAGCCTCTCCCCCATCAGCTACGAGCAGTACTTC. Translating it yields CASSLSPISYEQYF.